Listed below are T cell receptor beta chains from one sample, sequenced in a study. TCRdb fed the 5' RACE reads into MiXCR, producing one record per CDR3 protein. The profile shows around 50,000 distinct CDR3 sequences, 26% of them singletons. The specimen was tumor-infiltrating Tregs sorted from the breast tumor. These receptors were obtained from a female donor with breast cancer. The CDR3 runs from the conserved cysteine through the conserved F or W.

J,V,CDR3
TRBJ2-3,TRBV9,CASSVESSTDTQYF
TRBJ2-5,TRBV20-1,CSARVPVAGGLRQETQYF
TRBJ2-3,TRBV4-2,CASSQADTQYF
TRBJ2-5,TRBV4-2,CASSQALDPETQYF
TRBJ2-7,TRBV20-1,CSASTTLAGDTYEQYF
TRBJ2-1,TRBV9,CASSSRGDNEQFF
TRBJ2-3,TRBV4-1,CASSVGDTDTQYF
TRBJ2-7,TRBV7-2,CASSLAGQGTREQYF
TRBJ2-5,TRBV15,CATSRPGTSGRETQYF
TRBJ1-5,TRBV12-3/TRBV12-4,CASSLQGGEKPQHF
TRBJ1-2,TRBV7-2,CASSPDQGRADGYTF
TRBJ1-2,TRBV2,CASSEGQGGDYGYTF
TRBJ2-3,TRBV5-5,CASSPGVAGDPDTQYF
TRBJ2-5,TRBV6-2/TRBV6-3,CASSYFGGGGETQYF
TRBJ1-2,TRBV6-5,CTSSPGQGYYGYTF
TRBJ2-5,TRBV20-1,CSAIIAGRQETQYF
TRBJ2-6,TRBV9,CASSPGLGKGVFSGANVLTF
TRBJ2-5,TRBV7-9,CASSLGRTSDETQYF
TRBJ2-3,TRBV7-9,CTSSRDTSGDTQYF
TRBJ1-1,TRBV20-1,CSARNPRARNTEAFF
TRBJ2-7,TRBV6-2/TRBV6-3,CASRGTSDYEQYF
TRBJ2-1,TRBV28,CASSSFKPNEQFF
TRBJ2-3,TRBV9,CASSDRSGTSGVTDTQYF
TRBJ2-3,TRBV6-5,CASSYIAGTRSRDTQYF
TRBJ2-7,TRBV5-1,CASSGGLVREQYF
TRBJ1-2,TRBV15,CATSRDPRGGYGYTF
TRBJ2-1,TRBV12-3/TRBV12-4,CASSLNRWNEQFF
TRBJ2-1,TRBV3-1,CASSQEGGRAQFF
TRBJ2-3,TRBV6-2/TRBV6-3,CASRPGLNTDTQYF
TRBJ1-1,TRBV27,CASSFSGLGNTEAFF
TRBJ2-1,TRBV4-2,CASSQNGLSEQFF
TRBJ2-1,TRBV5-1,CASSTDLAGTNEQFF
TRBJ1-1,TRBV20-1,CRRSAGIMNTEAFF
TRBJ1-3,TRBV4-3,CASSQVEGFGNTIYF
TRBJ2-5,TRBV5-1,CASSFSPGRGSETQYF
TRBJ1-1,TRBV5-1,CASSTGGTEAFF
TRBJ2-1,TRBV12-1,CARGLAGNPLYNEQFF
TRBJ2-3,TRBV27,CASKVLGLAGDTQYF
TRBJ2-5,TRBV6-5,CASSYGNRRETQYF
TRBJ2-3,TRBV20-1,CSAQLAGSTQYF